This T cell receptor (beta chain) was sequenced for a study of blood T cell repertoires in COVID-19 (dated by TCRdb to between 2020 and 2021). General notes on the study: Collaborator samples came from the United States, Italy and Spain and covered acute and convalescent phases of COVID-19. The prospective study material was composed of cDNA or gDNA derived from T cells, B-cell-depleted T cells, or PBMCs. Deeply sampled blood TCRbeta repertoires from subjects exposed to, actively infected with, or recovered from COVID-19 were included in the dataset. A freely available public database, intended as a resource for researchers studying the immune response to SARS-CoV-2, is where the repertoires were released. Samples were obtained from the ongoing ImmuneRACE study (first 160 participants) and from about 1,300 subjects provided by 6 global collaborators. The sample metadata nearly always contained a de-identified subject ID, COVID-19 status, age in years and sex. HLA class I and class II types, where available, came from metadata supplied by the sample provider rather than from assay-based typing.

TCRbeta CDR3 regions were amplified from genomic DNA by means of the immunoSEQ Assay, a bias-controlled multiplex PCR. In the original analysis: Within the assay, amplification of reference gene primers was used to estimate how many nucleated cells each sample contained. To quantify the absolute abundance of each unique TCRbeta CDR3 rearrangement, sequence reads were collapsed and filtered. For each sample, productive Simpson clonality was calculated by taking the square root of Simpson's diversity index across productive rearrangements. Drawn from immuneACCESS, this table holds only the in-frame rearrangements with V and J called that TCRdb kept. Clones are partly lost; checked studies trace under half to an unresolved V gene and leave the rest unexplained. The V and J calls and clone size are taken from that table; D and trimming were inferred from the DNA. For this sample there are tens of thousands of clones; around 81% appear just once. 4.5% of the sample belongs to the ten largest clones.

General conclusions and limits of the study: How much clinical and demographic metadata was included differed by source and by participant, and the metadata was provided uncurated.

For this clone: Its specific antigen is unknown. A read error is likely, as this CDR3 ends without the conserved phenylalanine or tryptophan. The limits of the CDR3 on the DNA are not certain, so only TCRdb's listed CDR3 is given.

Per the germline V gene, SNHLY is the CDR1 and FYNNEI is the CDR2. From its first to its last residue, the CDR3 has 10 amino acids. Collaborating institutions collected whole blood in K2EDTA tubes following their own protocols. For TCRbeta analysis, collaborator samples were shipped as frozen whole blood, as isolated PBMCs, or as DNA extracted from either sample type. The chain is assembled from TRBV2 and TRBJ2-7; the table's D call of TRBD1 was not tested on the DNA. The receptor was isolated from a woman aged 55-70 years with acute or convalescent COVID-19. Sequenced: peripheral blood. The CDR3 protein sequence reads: CASSAGTPWG.